This T cell receptor (beta chain) was profiled in a study of graft-versus-host responses after intestinal transplantation. Generated by immunoSEQ multiplex PCR, the TCRdb table keeps only in-frame clones and is missing some. Of tens of thousands of clones detected, about 90% appear once; the ten largest clones hold 5% to 7%. V dropped 0 bases and J dropped 3 bases, with 15 bases sitting between them. The CDR3 loop spans 16 amino acids. Germline V lookup: CDR1 SGHRS, CDR2 YFSETQ. This clone was seen only once. The material sequenced was PBMCs, taken roughly 660 days after intestinal transplant. This clonotype was obtained from a human patient who received an intestinal transplant, so some T cells may come from the graft donor. The J gene is TRBJ1-1, the V gene TRBV5-1; D possibly corresponds to TRBD1 (5 bases). The CDR3 region is CASSLALGLGDTEAFF. Written as DNA, the CDR3 is TGCGCCAGCAGCTTGGCCTTAGGGTTGGGGGACACTGAAGCTTTCTTT.